The clone carrying this T cell receptor (beta chain) has just a few counts. Its antigen is not known. The data originate from a study of tumor-infiltrating lymphocytes in primary liver carcinoma. Study-level results: Against blood, tumors held a significantly higher top-250-clone fraction (p = 0.039).

The germline V gene has CDR1 MDHEN and CDR2 SYDVKM. There are 16 residues in the CDR3. J lost 3 bases, V lost 8 bases, and 13 bases had no gene match. Co-extraction of RNA and DNA was performed on roughly 20-31 mg of unsorted bulk tissue. Priming with a constant-region primer yielded TCR beta cDNA from 400 to 550 ng total RNA. Nested multiplex PCR, run for three rounds with slightly modified ARM-PCR, yielded TCR beta libraries. TRBV1-TRBV30 forward primers paired with a C-beta reverse primer were used in the first two PCR rounds, which ran around 10 cycles each. TCRdb re-called the multiplex PCR reads with MiXCR, one entry per CDR3 protein. The data show some 50,000 distinct CDR3 sequences, about two thirds seen once.

This sequence originates from a man between 35 and 55 years old with primary liver carcinoma and hepatitis B virus infection. The sample consisted of liver tumor tissue from sampling region 5. Subset noted: tumor region T5, tumor centre. V and J are TRBV28 and TRBJ1-5, with TRBD1 matching over 7 bases. The CDR3 bases are TGTGCCAGCTCCTTTGGAGGCAGGGGGAACAATCAGCCCCAGCATTTT. Translating gives CASSFGGRGNNQPQHF.